Below, one T cell receptor (beta chain) is given with its context. Original handling: Scientists estimated how many nucleated cells there were by amplifying reference gene primers. TCRdb keeps only in-frame clones here, not all; method: immunoSEQ multiplex PCR. D and trimming were read from the DNA, whereas the V and J calls and clone size are those reported in that table. The sample holds roughly 140,000 clones; 80% to 90% are singletons and the top ten take roughly 1.6%. The data stem from a study of blood T cell repertoires in COVID-19. The V gene's germline CDR1 is SNHLY and CDR2 FYNNEI. Trimming shortened V by 4 bases and J by 1 base, and 9 bases separated the two germline ends. The CDR3 has 14 residues.

This clonotype was sampled from a woman between 50 and 59 years old with acute or convalescent COVID-19. The sample was peripheral blood. The chain uses TRBV2 and TRBJ2-3, with D possibly being TRBD1 (5 bases). Here the CDR3 reads CASSGVGGTDTQYF. The CDR3 DNA sequence: TGTGCCAGCAGTGGCGTAGGGGGCACAGATACGCAGTATTTT.